Following are 30 T cell receptor beta chains from one sample sequenced in a study of graft-versus-host responses after intestinal transplantation. Repertoires were generated with immunoSEQ multiplex PCR, while TCRdb's copy carries only in-frame clones and drops some. The sample shows tens of thousands of clones, 88% of them seen only once. No antigen has been identified for these receptors. The sequenced sample was unstimulated CD4+ T cells sorted from spleen or lymph node cells, obtained before transplant. These receptors were collected from a human donor who was the organ donor for an intestinal transplant.

The genes are TRBV6-6 and TRBJ1-2; perhaps TRBD1 as D (6 bases). Trimming removed 6 bases at V and 3 bases at J, with 17 bases between. Germline values: CDR1 MNHNY, CDR2 SVGAGI (reference sequence). CDR3 size: 15 residues. The chain's CDR3 is CASRPGGAAYYGYTF. Here the CDR3 DNA reads TGTGCCAGCAGACCGGGGGGGGCCGCTTACTATGGCTACACCTTC.

The rearrangement links TRBV7-2 to TRBJ2-1, with 10 bases that match TRBD2. Germline assignment: CDR1 SGHTA and CDR2 FQGNSA. This CDR3 region has 15 residues. J was trimmed by 4 bases and V by 2 bases; bases with no gene match: 2. As DNA, the CDR3 is TGTGCCAGCAGCTTAACTAGCGGGATATACAATGAGCAGTTCTTC. Translated: CASSLTSGIYNEQFF. The full variable domain, completed using reference TRBV7-2 and TRBJ2-1, is GAGVSQSPSNKVTEKGKDVELRCDPISGHTALYWYRQSLGQGLEFLIYFQGNSAPDKSGLPSDRFSAERTGGSVSTLTIQRTQQEDSAVYLCASSLTSGIYNEQFFGPGTRLTVL.

The chain joins TRBV4-2 to TRBJ2-3; maybe TRBD2 (6 bases). The germline V gene has CDR1 LGHNA and CDR2 YNFKEQ. This CDR3 is 13 amino acids long. The germline V and J ends were trimmed by 4 bases and 5 bases, with 10 bases remaining between them. The CDR3 coding sequence is TGTGCCAGCAGCCTGCAAGCGGGAGATACGCAGTATTTT. Protein: CASSLQAGDTQYF.

The chain is built from TRBV7-2 and TRBJ2-7, with D hard to call. CDR1 is SGHTA, CDR2 FQGNSA, per germline. CDR3 length: 12 residues. Trimming pared 2 bases from V and 10 bases from J, leaving 12 bases between. This CDR3 is CASSLTRDSQYF. CDR3 nucleotide sequence: TGTGCCAGCAGCTTAACCCGTGACTCCCAGTACTTC.

The chain has TRBV27 and TRBJ2-1; TRBD2 aligns across 9 bases. V dropped 5 bases and J dropped 6; count of bases not matched to a gene: 8. Germline lookup yields CDR1 MNHEY and CDR2 SMNVEV (reference sequence). This CDR3 is 15 amino acids long. The CDR3 nucleotides read TGTGCCAGCAGTCATTGGCGGGGGGGAGGCAATGAGCAGTTCTTC. Translating gives CASSHWRGGGNEQFF.

The chain combines TRBV7-2 with TRBJ2-7; D is perhaps TRBD2 (6 bases). V was pared by 5 bases and J by 2 bases, with 13 bases between. The germline CDR1 and CDR2 sequences are SGHTA and FQGNSA. The CDR3 is 14 amino acids. The CDR3 sequence is CASSLGLHAYEQYF. CDR3 in DNA: TGTGCCAGCAGCCTGGGACTCCACGCCTACGAGCAGTACTTC. Supplemented by reference TRBV7-2 and TRBJ2-7, the full variable domain reads GAGVSQSPSNKVTEKGKDVELRCDPISGHTALYWYRQSLGQGLEFLIYFQGNSAPDKSGLPSDRFSAERTGGSVSTLTIQRTQQEDSAVYLCASSLGLHAYEQYFGPGTRLTVT.

The genes are TRBV6-1 and TRBJ2-5; D is unclear. The CDR3 totals 13 residues. V lost 2 bases to trimming and J lost 1 base, with 5 bases between them. Germline V gives CDR1 MNHNS, CDR2 SASEGT. CDR3 DNA: TGTGCCAGCAGTGAACGACTCCAAGAGACCCAGTACTTC. Translating gives CASSERLQETQYF.

This chain connects TRBV5-1 to TRBJ2-5; the D gene is possibly TRBD1 (5 bases). The CDR3 consists of 16 residues. Germline CDR1 is SGHRS and CDR2 is YFSETQ. V dropped 2 bases and J dropped 2 bases, with 16 bases sitting between them. The CDR3 loop is CASSFSPQGTQETQYF. The CDR3 DNA follows: TGCGCCAGCAGCTTCTCCCCCCAGGGTACTCAAGAGACCCAGTACTTC.

The CDR3 sequence is CASSEGTYNEQFF. The DNA of the CDR3 is TGTGCCAGCAGTGAAGGGACATACAATGAGCAGTTCTTC. The V call is TRBV6-4, the J call TRBJ2-1; D may be TRBD1 (6 bases). Deletions cut 3 bases from V and 4 bases from J, with 7 bases between. Germline assignment: CDR1 MRHNA and CDR2 SNTAGT. The CDR3 runs 13 residues.

V and J are TRBV7-9 and TRBJ2-2; D may be TRBD2 (6 bases). The germline V gene has CDR1 SEHNR and CDR2 FQNEAQ (reference sequence). Between the trimmed V and J ends, which lost 6 bases and 1 base, there was a span of 18 bases. The CDR3 loop spans 17 amino acids. The CDR3 sequence is CASSRRISGGNTGELFF. The CDR3 region has the DNA TGTGCCAGCAGTCGACGGATTAGCGGAGGGAACACCGGGGAGCTGTTTTTT.

The genes are TRBV6-1 and TRBJ1-2; D is perhaps TRBD1 (5 bases). Trimming pared 4 bases from V and 6 bases from J, leaving 21 bases between. Germline CDR1 is MNHNS and CDR2 is SASEGT. The CDR3 is 16 residues long. The CDR3 nucleotides read TGTGCCAGCAGTGGACAGACAAAGCGTTCCAGGGATGGCTACACCTTC. It codes for CASSGQTKRSRDGYTF.

The chain carries TRBV7-2 and TRBJ1-1; tentatively, D is TRBD1 (5 bases). The CDR3 runs to 16 residues. CDR1 SGHTA and CDR2 FQGNSA come from the germline V gene. Trimming stripped 2 bases from V and 2 bases from J, with 15 bases between. CDR3 in DNA: TGTGCCAGCAGCTTATCAGGCCCTACAGGAAACACTGAAGCTTTCTTT. Protein sequence: CASSLSGPTGNTEAFF.

V usage is TRBV10-3 and J usage is TRBJ1-3; the D gene is possibly TRBD1 (5 bases). This CDR3 region has 12 residues. V was shortened by 10 bases and J by 3 bases, with 10 bases between the two germline ends. Germline V gene lookup returns CDR1 ENHRY and CDR2 SYGVKD. CDR3 sequence: CATGGDGNTIYF. As DNA, the CDR3 is TGTGCCACCGGGGGGGATGGAAACACCATATATTTT.

V usage is TRBV19 and J usage is TRBJ2-3; possible D gene TRBD1, 6 bases. The germline V gene has CDR1 LNHDA and CDR2 SQIVND (reference sequence). V was cut by 5 bases and J by 0 bases, with 9 bases left in between. This CDR3 spans 14 amino acids. CDR3 sequence: CASSHRASTDTQYF. The DNA for the CDR3 is TGTGCCAGTAGTCACAGGGCTAGCACAGATACGCAGTATTTT.

The chain links TRBV30 to TRBJ1-5, with 8 bases fitting TRBD1. Germline V gene data show CDR1 as GTSNPN and CDR2 as SVGIG (reference sequence). Trimming cost V 1 base and J 15 bases; bases outside gene matches: 14. CDR3 size: 14 residues. CDR3: CAWSAGRGPPSRHF. The DNA of the CDR3 is TGTGCCTGGAGTGCGGGCAGGGGGCCTCCTTCTCGGCATTTT.

The J gene is TRBJ2-3, the V gene TRBV28; no firm D call. The CDR3 contains 15 residues. The germline gives CDR1 MDHEN, CDR2 SYDVKM. The V and J ends lost 9 bases and 1 base respectively, with 17 bases between them. The DNA of the CDR3 is TGTGCCAGTCACGTTCTAGACGCGGGCACAGATACGCAGTATTTT. Encoded protein: CASHVLDAGTDTQYF.

The chain recombines TRBV7-2 with TRBJ2-1; 9 bases are a match to TRBD2. CDR1 and CDR2 (germline): SGHTA, FQGNSA. The CDR3 sequence is 16 residues long. V lost 1 base to trimming and J lost 9 bases; unmatched junction nucleotides: 10. The CDR3 sequence: CASSLVGSGRFSEQFF. CDR3 DNA: TGTGCCAGCAGCTTAGTTGGTAGCGGGAGATTCAGTGAGCAGTTCTTC.

This clone was counted only a few times. The rearrangement uses TRBV6-5 and TRBJ1-2, with TRBD1 identical over 10 bases. The CDR3 has 15 amino acids. V lost 6 bases, J lost 2 bases, and 6 bases stayed unmatched. Germline V CDR1 and CDR2: MNHEY, SVGAGI. The CDR3, as DNA: TGTGCCAGCAGCCGCGACAGGGGGCTAAACTATGGCTACACCTTC. It codes for CASSRDRGLNYGYTF.

The chain combines TRBV5-4 with TRBJ2-7, with D unresolved. Per the germline V gene, CDR1 is SGHNT and CDR2 is YYREEE (reference sequence). Trimming took off 6 bases at V and 0 bases at J, with 13 bases between the two ends. The length of the CDR3 is 14 residues. CDR3: CASKIDLSSYEQYF. DNA for the CDR3: TGTGCCAGCAAAATAGATTTAAGCTCCTACGAGCAGTACTTC.

The chain is built from TRBV15 and TRBJ1-4; 9 positions agree with TRBD1. The ends lost 8 bases at V and 1 base at J; junction bases unmatched: 8. CDR1 and CDR2 (germline): LNHNV, YYDKDF (reference sequence). The CDR3 sequence is 16 residues long. The CDR3 coding sequence is TGTGCCACCCGAAGGGGACAGGGTAAAACTAATGAAAAACTGTTTTTT. Translated, it gives CATRRGQGKTNEKLFF. Full variable domain (outside the CDR3, taken from reference TRBV15 and TRBJ1-4): DAMVIQNPRYQVTQFGKPVTLSCSQTLNHNVMYWYQQKSSQAPKLLFHYYDKDFNNEADTPDNFQSRRPNTSFCFLDIRSPGLGDTAMYLCATRRGQGKTNEKLFFGSGTQLSVL.

The chain joins TRBV5-1 to TRBJ2-7; D is ambiguous. The CDR3 is 14 amino acids. Trimming left V 4 bases short and J 7 bases short, with 18 bases between. Germline V gene lookup returns CDR1 SGHRS and CDR2 YFSETQ. This chain's CDR3 is CASSQTQTGTEQYF. CDR3 in DNA: TGCGCCAGCAGCCAGACCCAGACGGGTACGGAGCAGTACTTC.

This clone was recorded a few times. This rearrangement joins TRBV20-1 to TRBJ2-3; D gene ambiguous. Germline V gene sequence: CDR1 DFQATT, CDR2 SNEGSKA (reference sequence). V shed 6 bases and J shed 5 bases, with 9 bases lying between them. The CDR3 contains 11 residues. The CDR3 DNA is TGCAGTGCCACCCCGGGAGATACGCAGTATTTT. Amino acid sequence: CSATPGDTQYF.

Comment on this clone: Other DNA sequences in this specimen translate into the identical CDR3. V usage is TRBV20-1 and J usage is TRBJ1-1; possible D gene TRBD1, 6 bases. The ends were cut back, 4 bases at V and 7 bases at J, with 10 bases in the middle. CDR1 is DFQATT, CDR2 SNEGSKA, per germline (reference sequence). The CDR3 is 11 amino acids. For the CDR3, the DNA is TGCAGTGCTAACCCCAGGGGTGAAGCTTTCTTT. This translates into CSANPRGEAFF.

This clone was seen only a few times. The rearrangement joins TRBV5-6 to TRBJ2-3; unclear D gene. From germline, CDR1 is SGHDT and CDR2 YYEEEE. V was clipped by 3 bases and J by 3 bases, with 8 bases between them. The CDR3 sequence is 13 residues long. The CDR3 sequence is CASSSQVTDTQYF. As DNA, the CDR3 is TGTGCCAGCAGCTCCCAGGTGACAGATACGCAGTATTTT.

The chain couples TRBV20-1 to TRBJ1-2; D gene ambiguous. Trimming took off 2 bases at V and 6 bases at J, with 7 bases between the two ends. The germline gives CDR1 DFQATT, CDR2 SNEGSKA (reference sequence). CDR3 length: 11 residues. This chain's CDR3 is CSARLQHGYTF. Written as DNA, the CDR3 is TGCAGTGCTAGATTACAGCATGGCTACACCTTC.

The V and J genes are TRBV4-1 and TRBJ2-3, with 9 bases identical to TRBD1. There are 16 residues in the CDR3. The ends lost 4 bases at V and 6 bases at J; junction bases unmatched: 11. The V gene's germline CDR1 is MGHRA and CDR2 YSYEKL. CDR3 loop: CASSPPTGTGRDTQYF. The CDR3, as DNA: TGCGCCAGCAGCCCACCGACGGGGACAGGGAGGGATACGCAGTATTTT.

The V call is TRBV27, the J call TRBJ1-5; no firm D call. Germline CDR1 and CDR2: MNHEY and SMNVEV (reference sequence). The CDR3 totals 13 residues. Trimming removed 0 bases at V and 4 bases at J, with 4 bases between. CDR3 DNA: TGTGCCAGCAGTTTATCGAGGAATCAGCCCCAGCATTTT. Its translation is CASSLSRNQPQHF.

The chain couples TRBV30 to TRBJ2-7, with D possibly TRBD2 on 6 matching bases. V dropped 7 bases and J dropped 3 bases, with 19 bases sitting between them. The CDR3 covers 14 residues. Per germline, CDR1 GTSNPN and CDR2 SVGIG (reference sequence). CDR3 region: CAYSRQTRIYEQYF. CDR3 DNA: TGTGCCTACTCGCGACAGACTAGAATCTACGAGCAGTACTTC.

CDR3 sequence (DNA): TGTGCCAGCAGCGTAGCGATCCAACAGGGTCGCACAGATACGCAGTATTTT. It is translated as CASSVAIQQGRTDTQYF. The chain combines TRBV9 with TRBJ2-3, with D maybe TRBD1 (6 bases). The germline gives CDR1 SGDLS, CDR2 YYNGEE. Trimming took off 0 bases at V and 1 base at J, with 15 bases between the two ends. The length of the CDR3 is 17 residues.

CDR3 sequence reads: CASSWDREEGKLFF. The CDR3 nucleotides read TGTGCCAGCAGTTGGGACAGGGAGGAGGGAAAACTGTTTTTT. The chain couples TRBV28 to TRBJ1-4; 9 bases are shared with TRBD1. This CDR3 contains 14 residues. Germline CDR1 MDHEN, CDR2 SYDVKM. V dropped 4 bases and J dropped 10; count of bases not matched to a gene: 7.